Sequencing of this T cell receptor beta chain was carried out in a study of vaccination effects on CD4 cells after COVID-19. At the level of the study: Post-vaccine sample collection fell at a median of 72 days after the second dose.

Produced via immunoSEQ multiplex PCR; TCRdb's table is partial and in-frame only. The sample consists of approximately 28,000 clones, 75% to 90% of them appearing once. This CDR3 has 16 residues. Germline CDR1 reads SGHAT; CDR2 reads FQNNGV. The V segment lost 2 bases and the J segment 7 bases; nucleotides outside the gene matches: 8. The ViraFEST assay expanded antigen-specific CD4+ T cells with viral peptide pools before sequencing. Subsequent to a culture period of around eleven days, CD4+ T cells were isolated. BNT162b2 vaccine or mRNA-1273 vaccine was given to participants in two doses. Testing of the vaccine recipients showed negative nucleocapsid antibodies and no prior SARS-CoV-2 infection. The researchers cultured around 2 million PBMC per well with about 10 IU/ml IL-2 and 8.5 to 10 ug/ml peptides. On day 3 and again on day 7, half the medium was replaced with IL-2 medium. In regard to this clone: Its specificity is not known.

The material sequenced was CD4+ T cells from PBMCs cultured with SARS-CoV-2 spike peptides, taken after COVID-19 vaccination. The TCR comes from a human donor who received a COVID-19 vaccine. Some clones in this sample may be carry-over from other donors' samples. This chain uses TRBV11-2 with TRBJ1-4; 9 nucleotides match TRBD1. The CDR3 DNA reads TGTGCCAGCAGCTTACTCGTACAGGGGGCAGGTGAAAAACTGTTTTTT. Its protein is CASSLLVQGAGEKLFF.